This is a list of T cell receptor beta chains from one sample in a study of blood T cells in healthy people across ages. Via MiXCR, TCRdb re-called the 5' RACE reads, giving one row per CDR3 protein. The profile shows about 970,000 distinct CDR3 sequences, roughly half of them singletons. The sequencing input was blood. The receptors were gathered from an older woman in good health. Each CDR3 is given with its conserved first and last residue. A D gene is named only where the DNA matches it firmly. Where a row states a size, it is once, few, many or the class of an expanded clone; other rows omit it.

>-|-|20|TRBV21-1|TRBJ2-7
CASSKRPRQCLERPTYEQYF
TGTGCCAGCAGCAAAAGACCCCGACAGTGTCTCGAACGCCCGACCTACGAGCAGTACTTC
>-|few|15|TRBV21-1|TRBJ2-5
CASSSRLAGEETQYF
TGTGCCAGCAGCAGTAGACTAGCGGGAGAGGAGACCCAGTACTTC
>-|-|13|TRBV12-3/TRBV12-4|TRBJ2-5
CASTTSSHNGQYF
TGTGCCAGCACTACGAGTAGCCACAATGGGCAGTACTTC
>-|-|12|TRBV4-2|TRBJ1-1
CASSQQQTEAFF
TGTGCCAGCAGCCAACAGCAGACTGAAGCTTTCTTT
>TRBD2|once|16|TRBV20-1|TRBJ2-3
CSARAGTISSTDTQYF
TGCAGTGCTAGAGCTGGGACTATTTCTAGCACAGATACGCAGTATTTT
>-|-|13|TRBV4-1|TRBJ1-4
CASSQDREGKLFF
TGCGCCAGCAGCCAAGACAGGGAGGGAAAACTGTTTTTT
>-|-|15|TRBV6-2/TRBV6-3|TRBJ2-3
CACSYQPGAADTQYF
TGTGCCTGCAGTTACCAGCCAGGGGCTGCAGATACGCAGTATTTT
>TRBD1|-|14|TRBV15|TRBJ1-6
CATGTGYSNSPLHF
TGTGCCACCGGGACAGGGTATTCGAATTCACCCCTCCACTTT
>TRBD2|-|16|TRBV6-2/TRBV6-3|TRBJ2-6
CASSLRESPGANVLTF
TGTGCCAGCAGCTTGCGGGAGTCTCCTGGGGCCAACGTCCTGACTTTC
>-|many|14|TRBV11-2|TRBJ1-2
CASSLFEGGTGYTF
TGTGCCAGCAGCCTGTTCGAGGGGGGAACTGGCTACACCTTC